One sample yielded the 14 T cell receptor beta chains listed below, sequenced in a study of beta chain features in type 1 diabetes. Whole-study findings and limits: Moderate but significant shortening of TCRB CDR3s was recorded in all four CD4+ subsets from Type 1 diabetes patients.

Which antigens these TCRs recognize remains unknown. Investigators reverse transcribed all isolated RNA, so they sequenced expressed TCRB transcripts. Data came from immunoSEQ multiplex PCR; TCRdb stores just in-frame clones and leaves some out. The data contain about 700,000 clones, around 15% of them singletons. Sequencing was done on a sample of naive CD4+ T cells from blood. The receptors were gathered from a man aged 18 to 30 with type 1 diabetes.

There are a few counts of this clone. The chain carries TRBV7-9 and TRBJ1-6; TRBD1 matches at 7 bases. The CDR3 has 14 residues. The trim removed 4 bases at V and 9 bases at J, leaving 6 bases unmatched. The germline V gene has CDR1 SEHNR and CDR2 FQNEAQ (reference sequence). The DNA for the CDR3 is TGTGCCAGCAGCTCGGGACAGTTTAGTTCACCCCTCCACTTT. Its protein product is CASSSGQFSSPLHF.

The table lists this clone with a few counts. CDR3 residues: CASSPWGGRNEQFF. The CDR3 nucleotides read TGCGCCAGCAGCCCCTGGGGGGGTAGAAATGAGCAGTTCTTC. The chain recombines TRBV4-1 with TRBJ2-1; 7 bases agree with TRBD2. Trimming cost V 4 bases and J 7 bases; bases outside gene matches: 7. The germline V gene has CDR1 MGHRA and CDR2 YSYEKL. This CDR3 spans 14 amino acids.

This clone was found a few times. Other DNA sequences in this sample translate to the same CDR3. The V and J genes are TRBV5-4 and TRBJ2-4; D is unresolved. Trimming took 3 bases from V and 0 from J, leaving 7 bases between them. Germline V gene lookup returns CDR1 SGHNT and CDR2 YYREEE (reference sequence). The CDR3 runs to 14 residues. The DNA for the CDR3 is TGTGCCAGCAGCTCATGGGGAGCCAAAAACATTCAGTACTTC. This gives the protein CASSSWGAKNIQYF.

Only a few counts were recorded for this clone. CDR3 loop: CASSVRGDTEAFF. Written as DNA, the CDR3 is TGTGCCAGCAGCGTAAGGGGGGACACTGAAGCTTTCTTT. The chain recombines TRBV9 with TRBJ1-1, with D perhaps TRBD1 (6 bases). This CDR3 comprises 13 residues. The germline V gene has CDR1 SGDLS and CDR2 YYNGEE. Trimming stripped 1 base from V and 3 bases from J, with 7 bases between.

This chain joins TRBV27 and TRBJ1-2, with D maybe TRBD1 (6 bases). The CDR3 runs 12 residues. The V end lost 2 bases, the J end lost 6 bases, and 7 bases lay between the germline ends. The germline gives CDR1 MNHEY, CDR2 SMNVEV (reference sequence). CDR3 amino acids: CASSLTGNGYTF. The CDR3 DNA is TGTGCCAGCAGTTTAACAGGGAATGGCTACACCTTC.

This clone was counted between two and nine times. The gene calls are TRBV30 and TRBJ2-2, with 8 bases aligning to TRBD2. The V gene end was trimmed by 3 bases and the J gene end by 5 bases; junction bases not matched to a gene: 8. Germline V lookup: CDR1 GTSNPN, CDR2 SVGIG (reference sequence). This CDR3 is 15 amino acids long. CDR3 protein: CAWRLSAGGTGELFF. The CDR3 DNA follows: TGTGCCTGGAGACTTTCTGCGGGGGGTACCGGGGAGCTGTTTTTT.

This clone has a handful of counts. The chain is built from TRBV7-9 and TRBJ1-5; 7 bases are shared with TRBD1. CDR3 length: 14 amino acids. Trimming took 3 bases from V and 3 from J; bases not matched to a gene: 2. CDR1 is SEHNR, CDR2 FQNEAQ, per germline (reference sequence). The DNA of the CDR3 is TGTGCCAGCAGCTTCGGACAGGACAATCAGCCCCAGCATTTT. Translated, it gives CASSFGQDNQPQHF. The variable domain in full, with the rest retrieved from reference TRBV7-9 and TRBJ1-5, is DTGVSQNPRHKITKRGQNVTFRCDPISEHNRLYWYRQTLGQGPEFLTYFQNEAQLEKSRLLSDRFSAERPKGSFSTLEIQRTEQGDSAMYLCASSFGQDNQPQHFGDGTRLSIL.

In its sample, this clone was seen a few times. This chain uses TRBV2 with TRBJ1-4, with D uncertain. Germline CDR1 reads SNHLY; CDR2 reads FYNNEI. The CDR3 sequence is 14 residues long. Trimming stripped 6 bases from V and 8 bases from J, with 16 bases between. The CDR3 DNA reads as TGTGCCAGCAGCCTGAAGGGAGCCGGGGAAAAACTGTTTTTT. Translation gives CASSLKGAGEKLFF.

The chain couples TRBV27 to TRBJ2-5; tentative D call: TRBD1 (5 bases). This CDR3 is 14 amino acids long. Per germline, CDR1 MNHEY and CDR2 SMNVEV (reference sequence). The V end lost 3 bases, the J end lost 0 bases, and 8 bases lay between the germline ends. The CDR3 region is CASSLSGYQETQYF. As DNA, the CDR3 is TGTGCCAGCAGTTTGTCAGGGTACCAAGAGACCCAGTACTTC.

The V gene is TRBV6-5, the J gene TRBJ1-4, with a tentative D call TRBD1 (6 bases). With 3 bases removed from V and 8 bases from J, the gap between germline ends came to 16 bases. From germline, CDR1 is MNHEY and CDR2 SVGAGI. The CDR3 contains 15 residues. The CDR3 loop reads CASSYQTGTPEKLFF. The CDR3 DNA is TGTGCCAGCAGTTATCAGACCGGGACACCCGAAAAACTGTTTTTT.

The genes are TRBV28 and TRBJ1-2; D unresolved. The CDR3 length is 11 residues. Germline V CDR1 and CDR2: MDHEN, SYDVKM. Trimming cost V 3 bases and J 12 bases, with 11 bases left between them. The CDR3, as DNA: TGTGCCAGCAGTTTGGGCCGGAGTAACACCTTC. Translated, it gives CASSLGRSNTF.

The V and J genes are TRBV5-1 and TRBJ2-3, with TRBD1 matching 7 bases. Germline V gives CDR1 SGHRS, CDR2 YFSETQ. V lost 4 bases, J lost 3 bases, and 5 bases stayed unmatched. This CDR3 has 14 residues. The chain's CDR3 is CASSQTGITDTQYF. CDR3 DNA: TGCGCCAGCAGCCAGACAGGGATTACAGATACGCAGTATTTT. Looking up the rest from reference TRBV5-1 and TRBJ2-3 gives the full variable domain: KAGVTQTPRYLIKTRGQQVTLSCSPISGHRSVSWYQQTPGQGLQFLFEYFSETQRNKGNFPGRFSGRQFSNSRSEMNVSTLELGDSALYLCASSQTGITDTQYFGPGTRLTVL.

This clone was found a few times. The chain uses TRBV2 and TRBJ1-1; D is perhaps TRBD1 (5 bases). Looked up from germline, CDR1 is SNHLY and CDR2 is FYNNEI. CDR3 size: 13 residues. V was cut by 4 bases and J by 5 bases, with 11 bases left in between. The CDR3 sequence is CASSAEGRTEAFF. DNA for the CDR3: TGTGCCAGCAGTGCTGAGGGGAGAACTGAAGCTTTCTTT.

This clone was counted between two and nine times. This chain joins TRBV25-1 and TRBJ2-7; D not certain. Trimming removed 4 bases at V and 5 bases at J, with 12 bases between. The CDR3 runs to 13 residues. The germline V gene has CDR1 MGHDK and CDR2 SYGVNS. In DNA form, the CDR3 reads TGTGCCAGCAGTGTCCCCCCGATCAACGAGCAGTACTTC. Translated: CASSVPPINEQYF.